These T cell receptor beta chains were read from a single sample in a study of blood T cell repertoires in COVID-19. The assay was immunoSEQ multiplex PCR, and TCRdb's table has in-frame clones only and misses some. The sample comprises 400,000 or so clones, 70% to 90% of which are singletons, and around 2.9% rests with the top ten. The source material was peripheral blood. The receptors originated from a human donor in a cohort sampled during active COVID-19. Each CDR3 is given with its conserved first and last residue. D genes are given only for firm matches. Some rows mark clone size as missing; the rest say once, few, many or name a class of expanded clone.

cdr3_aa,cdr3_nt,j_call,clone_size,d_call,v_call
CAWTNGANYGYTF,TGTGCCTGGACCAACGGAGCTAACTATGGCTACACCTTC,TRBJ1-2,.,.,TRBV30
CASSGSGRHNEQFF,TGTGCCAGCAGCGGGAGCGGGAGGCACAATGAGCAGTTCTTC,TRBJ2-1,few,TRBD2,TRBV5-4
CASSLGLAGVGDTQYF,TGTGCCAGCAGCCTCGGACTAGCGGGGGTTGGAGATACGCAGTATTTT,TRBJ2-3,few,TRBD2,TRBV5-4
CAVGGGNQPQHF,TGTGCCGTAGGGGGTGGCAATCAGCCCCAGCATTTT,TRBJ1-5,.,.,TRBV28
CAWSVTLRLWNEQFF,TGTGCCTGGAGTGTGACGCTTAGACTGTGGAATGAGCAGTTCTTC,TRBJ2-1,.,.,TRBV30
CASAKQGVNEKLFF,TGTGCCAGTGCTAAACAGGGGGTAAATGAAAAACTGTTTTTT,TRBJ1-4,.,TRBD1,TRBV19
CASSDGSETDTQYF,TGTGCCAGCAGTGACGGGAGTGAAACAGATACGCAGTATTTT,TRBJ2-3,.,.,TRBV6-4
CASNGDTLFNYGYTF,TGTGCTTCAAACGGGGACACTCTATTTAACTATGGCTACACCTTC,TRBJ1-2,.,.,TRBV30
CATSDLRGLSGNTIYF,TGTGCCACCAGTGATTTAAGGGGGCTGTCTGGAAACACCATATATTTT,TRBJ1-3,.,TRBD1,TRBV24-1
CASSEARTGGGYTF,TGTGCCAGCAGTGAAGCGAGGACGGGGGGTGGCTACACCTTC,TRBJ1-2,.,.,TRBV2
CASSDRGRLTEAFF,TGTGCCAGCAGCGACAGGGGGCGTTTGACTGAAGCTTTCTTT,TRBJ1-1,few,TRBD1,TRBV5-4
CASSPYTANYGYTF,TGCGCCAGCAGCCCTTATACAGCTAACTATGGCTACACCTTC,TRBJ1-2,.,.,TRBV5-1
CASEQRESYEQYF,TGTGCCAGCGAGCAGCGGGAGTCCTACGAGCAGTACTTC,TRBJ2-7,.,TRBD2,TRBV6-5
CASTPAVASAGTGELFF,TGTGCCAGCACCCCGGCTGTCGCTAGCGCGGGCACCGGGGAGCTGTTTTTT,TRBJ2-2,.,.,TRBV2
CSARVWGQDTGELFF,TGCAGCGCCAGAGTTTGGGGACAGGACACCGGGGAGCTGTTTTTT,TRBJ2-2,.,TRBD1,TRBV29-1
CASSQEPGAGLYEQYF,TGTGCCAGCAGCCAAGAACCAGGGGCTGGACTCTACGAGCAGTACTTC,TRBJ2-7,.,.,TRBV14
CSANRGYEQYF,TGCAGTGCAAACAGGGGTTACGAGCAGTACTTC,TRBJ2-7,.,TRBD1,TRBV20-1
CASSPRREGNYGYTF,TGTGCCAGCTCACCACGCCGGGAAGGGAACTATGGCTACACCTTC,TRBJ1-2,.,.,TRBV18
CASSPGGGGELFF,TGTGCCAGCAGCCCCGGGGGAGGAGGGGAGCTGTTTTTT,TRBJ2-2,.,.,TRBV3-1/TRBV3-2
CASSPPATTVAFF,TGTGCCAGCAGCCCCCCGGCAACTACCGTGGCTTTCTTT,TRBJ1-1,.,.,TRBV3-1/TRBV3-2
CASSRQGVGETQYF,TGTGCCAGCTCGAGACAGGGGGTGGGAGAGACCCAGTACTTC,TRBJ2-5,.,TRBD1,TRBV2
CSVEGRVTDTQYF,TGCAGCGTTGAGGGCAGGGTAACAGATACGCAGTATTTT,TRBJ2-3,.,.,TRBV29-1
CASSRGRASTEAFF,TGTGCCAGTAGTAGGGGGAGGGCGTCGACTGAAGCTTTCTTT,TRBJ1-1,.,.,TRBV19
CASSGAVAGSEGSYNEQFF,TGCGCCAGCAGCGGGGCCGTGGCGGGGTCTGAAGGGTCCTACAATGAGCAGTTCTTC,TRBJ2-1,.,.,TRBV5-1
CASRPGTDSIGTQYF,TGTGCCAGCCGTCCCGGGACAGACAGCATAGGGACCCAGTACTTC,TRBJ2-5,.,TRBD1,TRBV25-1
CASSYGRDDGQYF,TGTGCCAGCAGTTACGGACGGGATGACGGGCAGTACTTC,TRBJ2-7,.,.,TRBV12-3/TRBV12-4
CSARLAGGLGTGELFF,TGCAGCGCCCGACTAGCGGGGGGGCTGGGCACCGGGGAGCTGTTTTTT,TRBJ2-2,.,TRBD2,TRBV29-1
CASSRPGFPEETQYF,TGTGCCAGCAGCCGACCAGGGTTCCCGGAAGAGACCCAGTACTTC,TRBJ2-5,.,.,TRBV5-4
CADTRGPSTEAFF,TGTGCCGATACCAGGGGGCCCTCCACTGAAGCTTTCTTT,TRBJ1-1,.,TRBD1,TRBV2
CASSQSTTGGHYEQYF,TGCGCCAGCAGTCAATCGACGACAGGGGGCCACTACGAGCAGTACTTC,TRBJ2-7,.,TRBD1,TRBV23-1
CASSEVGVAGDNSPLHF,TGTGCCAGCAGTGAGGTTGGGGTGGCAGGGGATAATTCACCCCTCCACTTT,TRBJ1-6,.,.,TRBV6-1
CASSQDDDRSYEQYF,TGTGCCAGCAGCCAAGATGATGACAGGTCCTACGAGCAGTACTTC,TRBJ2-7,.,.,TRBV4-2
CASSRNSGTGEDEQYF,TGTGCCAGCAGCAGAAACTCCGGGACAGGGGAGGACGAGCAGTACTTC,TRBJ2-7,many,TRBD1,TRBV7-2
CASSLSGTGNNVEQFF,TGTGCCAGCAGCTTATCCGGGACAGGGAACAATGTAGAGCAGTTCTTC,TRBJ2-1,.,TRBD1,TRBV7-9
CASSSSLAGGVYEQFF,TGTGCCAGCAGTTCATCGCTAGCGGGGGGAGTGTATGAGCAGTTCTTC,TRBJ2-1,once,TRBD2,TRBV27
CASSQARTSGRAEEADTQYF,TGTGCCAGCAGCCAAGCCCGGACTAGCGGGAGGGCCGAGGAGGCAGATACGCAGTATTTT,TRBJ2-3,few,TRBD2,TRBV3-1/TRBV3-2
CASSSAGDTEAFF,TGTGCCAGCAGTTCTGCAGGGGACACTGAAGCTTTCTTT,TRBJ1-1,.,.,TRBV6-5
CASSLTGYNYGYTF,TGTGCCAGCAGTTTAACGGGATATAACTATGGCTACACCTTC,TRBJ1-2,.,.,TRBV28
CASTIPGVLGSTEAFF,TGTGCCAGTACCATACCCGGGGTTTTGGGTTCCACTGAAGCTTTCTTT,TRBJ1-1,.,.,TRBV19
CASSGTSGITQYF,TGTGCCAGCAGCGGGACTAGCGGGATCACGCAGTATTTT,TRBJ2-3,.,TRBD2,TRBV9
CASSPWTGGGNTEAFF,TGTGCCAGCAGCCCGTGGACAGGGGGAGGGAACACTGAAGCTTTCTTT,TRBJ1-1,once,TRBD1,TRBV11-2
CASSLYRGLTDTQYF,TGTGCCAGCAGTTTGTATCGAGGGTTAACAGATACGCAGTATTTT,TRBJ2-3,.,.,TRBV27
CASDSGTGGANEAFF,TGCGCCAGCGACTCCGGGACAGGGGGCGCGAATGAAGCTTTCTTT,TRBJ1-1,.,TRBD1,TRBV5-1
CASSVRTTSGSVNEQFF,TGTGCCAGCAGCGTCCGAACCACTAGCGGGAGTGTCAATGAGCAGTTCTTC,TRBJ2-1,.,TRBD2,TRBV7-9
CASGQYAGELFF,TGTGCCAGCGGACAGTACGCCGGGGAGCTGTTTTTT,TRBJ2-2,.,.,TRBV3-1/TRBV3-2
CATSAPRTGFGNTIYF,TGTGCCACCAGTGCCCCCCGGACAGGATTTGGAAACACCATATATTTT,TRBJ1-3,.,TRBD1,TRBV24-1
CASSKVTGPSYEQYF,TGTGCCAGCAGCAAAGTAACAGGTCCTAGTTACGAGCAGTACTTC,TRBJ2-7,.,.,TRBV21-1
CASSLGTSFIHDTQYF,TGCGCCAGCAGCCTTGGGACTAGCTTTATTCACGATACGCAGTATTTT,TRBJ2-3,.,TRBD2,TRBV5-1
CAWSVGGDLTDTQYF,TGTGCCTGGAGTGTAGGAGGGGACCTCACAGATACGCAGTATTTT,TRBJ2-3,.,.,TRBV30
CATSGGSSAGEQYF,TGTGCCACCAGTGGAGGGAGCTCGGCGGGAGAGCAGTACTTC,TRBJ2-7,.,.,TRBV24-1
CASSHGRGTEAFF,TGTGCCAGCAGCCACGGGAGGGGCACTGAAGCTTTCTTT,TRBJ1-1,.,.,TRBV9
CSASRTGDVTDTQYF,TGCAGTGCTAGTCGAACAGGGGATGTGACAGATACGCAGTATTTT,TRBJ2-3,.,TRBD1,TRBV20-1
CASSSEAGANTEAFF,TGCGCCAGCAGCTCGGAGGCGGGGGCGAACACTGAAGCTTTCTTT,TRBJ1-1,.,.,TRBV5-1